Detailed here is one T cell receptor beta chain. Its target is unknown. Generated by immunoSEQ multiplex PCR, the TCRdb table keeps only in-frame clones and is missing some. The sample lists approximately 100,000 clones, under 85% seen once, with 2% to 3% in the top ten. Per patient, between 1 and 8 samples were collected at pretreatment and on-treatment time points. This sample stems from a study of PD-L1 blockade in urothelial cancer. Study in general: About 90% of the roughly 30 patients were men whose urothelial cancer was bladder-origin. Blood underwent analysis 3 weeks (second dose) and 6 weeks after treatment began.

Findings and caveats of the study: Prediction of better survival came from below-median pretreatment blood TCR clonality.

V was clipped by 6 bases and J by 5 bases; unmatched bases: 6. Germline CDR1 is MNHEY and CDR2 is SVGAGI. The CDR3 consists of 15 residues. This receptor was identified in a man aged 50-60 years with urothelial cancer. Sequencing used PBMCs, obtained around atezolizumab (anti-PD-L1) treatment. The chain has TRBV6-5 and TRBJ2-5; TRBD2 matches 13 bases. The CDR3 DNA reads TGTGCCAGCAGACGACTAGCGGGAGGCCAGGAGACCCAGTACTTC. Translated, it gives CASRRLAGGQETQYF.